This T cell receptor (beta chain) appears in the sequencing data of a study of regulatory T cells in long-lasting Graves disease. Time point: persistent/refractory GD, antithyroid drugs over 5 years with positive TRAb. There was RNA extracted from PBMCs, and the TCR library was made from it. Library construction for TCR beta used iRepertoire HTBI primers and Arm-PCR of CDR3 regions. MiXCR was run by TCRdb on the multiplex PCR reads, yielding one entry per CDR3 protein. The sample lists about 420,000 distinct CDR3 sequences, roughly a quarter occurring once. The CDR3 contains 15 residues. Germline V gene lookup returns CDR1 LNHNV and CDR2 YYDKDF (reference sequence). V was pared by 4 bases and J by 5 bases, with 17 bases between.

The clonotype was recovered from a female donor with Graves disease. The rearrangement links TRBV15 to TRBJ2-5, with D unresolved. Sequenced material: peripheral blood mononuclear cells (PBMCs), taken when the disease was refractory, from a patient treated with antithyroid drugs. The DNA for the CDR3 is TGTGCCACCAGCATCTCTCGGGCCCTACAGGAGACCCAGTACTTC. Translation: CATSISRALQETQYF.